This is a list of T cell receptor beta chains from one sample in a study of shared clonotypes between healthy human individuals. The protocol was immunoSEQ multiplex PCR, while the TCRdb copy is restricted to in-frame clones and leaves out a portion. The data hold about 2,200,000 clones, with about 92% observed a single time. Sequenced input: naive CD8+ T cells from PBMCs. The receptors originated from a man between 18 and 35 years old in good health. Some clones in this sample may be carry-over from other donors' samples. CDR3s include the opening cysteine and the closing phenylalanine or tryptophan. The D gene is left open where the match is weak. Only some rows state a clone size, as once, few, many or a class for expanded clones.

d_call: .
clone_size: .
j_call: TRBJ1-1
v_call: TRBV28
cdr3_nt: TGTGCCAGCTCAACTCCGGTGAACACTGAAGCTTTCTTT
cdr3_aa: CASSTPVNTEAFF

d_call: TRBD2
clone_size: .
j_call: TRBJ2-7
v_call: TRBV9
cdr3_nt: TGTGCCAGCAGCTCCCGCCAAGCGGGAGAGACCTACGAGCAGTACTTC
cdr3_aa: CASSSRQAGETYEQYF

d_call: .
clone_size: .
j_call: TRBJ1-5
v_call: TRBV28
cdr3_nt: TGTGCCAGCAGTGCCCTCCCAAAGGATAGCAATCAGCCCCAGCATTTT
cdr3_aa: CASSALPKDSNQPQHF

d_call: .
clone_size: .
j_call: TRBJ2-5
v_call: TRBV11-2
cdr3_nt: TGTGCCAGCAGCTACGGGGAGGCCCTTGGAGAGACCCAGTACTTC
cdr3_aa: CASSYGEALGETQYF

d_call: TRBD2
clone_size: .
j_call: TRBJ2-7
v_call: TRBV7-3
cdr3_nt: TGTGCCAGCAGCTTGGTAGCGGGAGGGTCCTACGAGCAGTACTTC
cdr3_aa: CASSLVAGGSYEQYF

d_call: TRBD2
clone_size: .
j_call: TRBJ2-2
v_call: TRBV19
cdr3_nt: TGTGCCAGTAGTATTGCCGGGAGGGAGGACGGGGAGCTGTTTTTT
cdr3_aa: CASSIAGREDGELFF

d_call: .
clone_size: .
j_call: TRBJ1-1
v_call: TRBV10-3
cdr3_nt: TGTGCCATCAGTGAGTCATCGGGGGGCGGCCCTGAAGCTTTCTTT
cdr3_aa: CAISESSGGGPEAFF

d_call: TRBD2
clone_size: .
j_call: TRBJ2-3
v_call: TRBV6-4
cdr3_nt: TGTGCCAGCAGTGAGTTGACTAGCGGGAGACATACGCAGTATTTT
cdr3_aa: CASSELTSGRHTQYF

d_call: TRBD2
clone_size: .
j_call: TRBJ2-2
v_call: TRBV12-5
cdr3_nt: TGTGCTAGTGGTTTGGAAAGGGTAGCGGGAACGGGGGAGCTGTTTTTT
cdr3_aa: CASGLERVAGTGELFF

d_call: .
clone_size: .
j_call: TRBJ2-1
v_call: TRBV2
cdr3_nt: TGTGCCAGCAGTGAGGTTCAGGGAAGGTACAATGAGCAGTTCTTC
cdr3_aa: CASSEVQGRYNEQFF

d_call: .
clone_size: .
j_call: TRBJ2-1
v_call: TRBV27
cdr3_nt: TGTGCCAGCAGTTCATACAGGGTAGGGGGTGAGCAGTTCTTC
cdr3_aa: CASSSYRVGGEQFF

d_call: TRBD1
clone_size: .
j_call: TRBJ2-7
v_call: TRBV5-1
cdr3_nt: TGCGCCAGCAGCTCTGGACAGGGAAGAAGCGACGAGCAGTACTTC
cdr3_aa: CASSSGQGRSDEQYF

d_call: .
clone_size: .
j_call: TRBJ2-7
v_call: TRBV19
cdr3_nt: TGTGCCAGTAGCAAGTCACCCTACGAGCAGTACTTC
cdr3_aa: CASSKSPYEQYF

d_call: .
clone_size: once
j_call: TRBJ2-5
v_call: TRBV7-9
cdr3_nt: TGTGCCAGCAGCCCCGGCTTTGGGAGACAAGAGACCCAGTACTTC
cdr3_aa: CASSPGFGRQETQYF

d_call: .
clone_size: .
j_call: TRBJ1-2
v_call: TRBV7-2
cdr3_nt: TGTGCCAGCAGCTTAGGGGGGCGCCTTGGCTACACCTTC
cdr3_aa: CASSLGGRLGYTF

d_call: TRBD1
clone_size: .
j_call: TRBJ1-3
v_call: TRBV5-4
cdr3_nt: TGTGCCAGCAGCTTAGACCAGGGGGCGACCGGAAACACCATATATTTT
cdr3_aa: CASSLDQGATGNTIYF

d_call: .
clone_size: .
j_call: TRBJ2-7
v_call: TRBV5-1
cdr3_nt: TGCGCCAGCAGCTTGGCCGTTTTAGGCCTTCTGACCAACGAGCAGTACTTC
cdr3_aa: CASSLAVLGLLTNEQYF

d_call: .
clone_size: once
j_call: TRBJ1-5
v_call: TRBV4-1
cdr3_nt: TGCGCCAGCAGCCCTCGCCTTGGCAATCAGCCCCAGCATTTT
cdr3_aa: CASSPRLGNQPQHF

d_call: .
clone_size: once
j_call: TRBJ2-1
v_call: TRBV27
cdr3_nt: TGTGCCAGCACGATCGGCAATGAGCAGTTCTTC
cdr3_aa: CASTIGNEQFF

d_call: .
clone_size: .
j_call: TRBJ2-5
v_call: TRBV28
cdr3_nt: TGTGCCAGCAGTTTAGAAGGGACGGCATTAAAGTACTTC
cdr3_aa: CASSLEGTALKYF

d_call: .
clone_size: .
j_call: TRBJ2-1
v_call: TRBV4-3
cdr3_nt: TGCGCCAGCAGCCAAGATCGAAGGGCCTTTGAGCAGTTCTTC
cdr3_aa: CASSQDRRAFEQFF

d_call: .
clone_size: .
j_call: TRBJ1-1
v_call: TRBV19
cdr3_nt: TGTGCCAGTAGTACCGTCGGGGAGACTGAAGCTTTCTTT
cdr3_aa: CASSTVGETEAFF

d_call: TRBD2
clone_size: .
j_call: TRBJ2-2
v_call: TRBV19
cdr3_nt: TGTGCCACCTATGGCCCGGGACTAGCGGGAGTTAGTAGCACCGGGGAGCTGTTTTTT
cdr3_aa: CATYGPGLAGVSSTGELFF

d_call: .
clone_size: .
j_call: TRBJ2-2
v_call: TRBV11-2
cdr3_nt: TGTGCCAGCAGCTCCCGACAGGACCGGAACACCGGGGAGCTGTTTTTT
cdr3_aa: CASSSRQDRNTGELFF

d_call: .
clone_size: .
j_call: TRBJ1-2
v_call: TRBV7-2
cdr3_nt: TGTGCCACCCACCGTCGCACCGAGTTTAACTATGGCTACACCTTC
cdr3_aa: CATHRRTEFNYGYTF

d_call: .
clone_size: once
j_call: TRBJ2-1
v_call: TRBV9
cdr3_nt: TGTGCCAGCAGCGTCCCATATCGCGCCGGGCCTAGCAGGACCTTCAATGAGCAGTTCTTC
cdr3_aa: CASSVPYRAGPSRTFNEQFF

d_call: .
clone_size: .
j_call: TRBJ1-1
v_call: TRBV14
cdr3_nt: TGTGCCAGCAGCCCCGACACGAACACTGAAGCTTTCTTT
cdr3_aa: CASSPDTNTEAFF

d_call: TRBD1
clone_size: .
j_call: TRBJ2-7
v_call: TRBV27
cdr3_nt: TGTGCCAGCAACGACAGGGGGTTCTCCGACGAGCAGTACTTC
cdr3_aa: CASNDRGFSDEQYF

d_call: .
clone_size: .
j_call: TRBJ1-5
v_call: TRBV19
cdr3_nt: TGTGCCAGTAACCCCCCGGGGTACAGTCAGCCCCAGCATTTT
cdr3_aa: CASNPPGYSQPQHF

d_call: .
clone_size: .
j_call: TRBJ2-1
v_call: TRBV29-1
cdr3_nt: TGCAGCGTGGATGGGCCTGAGCAGTTCTTC
cdr3_aa: CSVDGPEQFF

d_call: .
clone_size: .
j_call: TRBJ1-1
v_call: TRBV27
cdr3_nt: TGTGCCAGCAGGGGGCGAAAAAACACTGAAGCTTTCTTT
cdr3_aa: CASRGRKNTEAFF

d_call: .
clone_size: .
j_call: TRBJ2-7
v_call: TRBV28
cdr3_nt: TGTGCCAGCAGCCCCTCGATCGGGACGGGTGCTTCCTACGAGCAGTACTTC
cdr3_aa: CASSPSIGTGASYEQYF

d_call: .
clone_size: .
j_call: TRBJ2-3
v_call: TRBV27
cdr3_nt: TGTGCCAGCAGTTTCACTAGTCTAAGATCAGATACGCAGTATTTT
cdr3_aa: CASSFTSLRSDTQYF

d_call: TRBD1
clone_size: .
j_call: TRBJ1-1
v_call: TRBV19
cdr3_nt: TGTGCCAGTGCAGAGCACAGGGGGAACACTGAAGCTTTCTTT
cdr3_aa: CASAEHRGNTEAFF

d_call: TRBD2
clone_size: .
j_call: TRBJ2-1
v_call: TRBV19
cdr3_nt: TGTGCCAGTAGATTCATGACTAGCGGGAGTACTGAGCAGTTCTTC
cdr3_aa: CASRFMTSGSTEQFF

d_call: .
clone_size: once
j_call: TRBJ2-1
v_call: TRBV4-2
cdr3_nt: TGTGCCAGCAGCCAAGGAAAGGGCCGGGGTGAGCAGTTCTTC
cdr3_aa: CASSQGKGRGEQFF

d_call: TRBD1
clone_size: .
j_call: TRBJ1-4
v_call: TRBV13
cdr3_nt: TGTGCCAGCAGCCCCGGCGGACAGGGGAGGCCACATGAAAAACTGTTTTTT
cdr3_aa: CASSPGGQGRPHEKLFF

d_call: .
clone_size: .
j_call: TRBJ2-1
v_call: TRBV7-9
cdr3_nt: TGTGCCAGCAGCCCGCCCCGGGGGGCGGGAGTGGGCAATGAGCAGTTCTTC
cdr3_aa: CASSPPRGAGVGNEQFF

d_call: .
clone_size: .
j_call: TRBJ2-7
v_call: TRBV25-1
cdr3_nt: TGTGCCAGCAGTGATGTAGCCCGCTACGAGCAGTACTTC
cdr3_aa: CASSDVARYEQYF

d_call: .
clone_size: few
j_call: TRBJ2-7
v_call: TRBV6-1
cdr3_nt: TGTGCCAGCAGTGAATTTCCCGAGCAGTACTTC
cdr3_aa: CASSEFPEQYF

d_call: .
clone_size: .
j_call: TRBJ1-1
v_call: TRBV19
cdr3_nt: TGTGCCAGTAGGTCTGTAGGGGGGGTGCTCACTGAAGCTTTCTTT
cdr3_aa: CASRSVGGVLTEAFF

d_call: .
clone_size: .
j_call: TRBJ2-3
v_call: TRBV10-3
cdr3_nt: TGTGCCATCAGTGAGGGGGTGGCAGATACGCAGTATTTT
cdr3_aa: CAISEGVADTQYF

d_call: .
clone_size: few
j_call: TRBJ1-1
v_call: TRBV4-2
cdr3_nt: TGTGCCAGCAGCCAAGAAGGATGGACTGAAGCTTTCTTT
cdr3_aa: CASSQEGWTEAFF

d_call: TRBD2
clone_size: .
j_call: TRBJ2-7
v_call: TRBV4-1
cdr3_nt: TGCGCCAGCAGCGCAATACTGACGACTAGCGGGAGAAGGCACGAGCAGTACTTC
cdr3_aa: CASSAILTTSGRRHEQYF

d_call: .
clone_size: .
j_call: TRBJ2-1
v_call: TRBV15
cdr3_nt: TGTGCCACCGGGTTCGTGACTGGTCGCAATGAGCAGTTCTTC
cdr3_aa: CATGFVTGRNEQFF

d_call: .
clone_size: .
j_call: TRBJ2-2
v_call: TRBV7-8
cdr3_nt: TGTGCCAGCACCCTCGAGTCCGGGACCGCGAACACCGGGGAGCTGTTTTTT
cdr3_aa: CASTLESGTANTGELFF

d_call: TRBD1
clone_size: once
j_call: TRBJ2-1
v_call: TRBV7-2
cdr3_nt: TGTGCCAGCAGCTTTAACACGCTAGGGGGCAACAATGAGCAGTTCTTC
cdr3_aa: CASSFNTLGGNNEQFF

d_call: .
clone_size: .
j_call: TRBJ1-2
v_call: TRBV11-2
cdr3_nt: TGTGCCAGCAGCTTAGGAATCCCAGGGGCCTTCTATGGCTACACCTTC
cdr3_aa: CASSLGIPGAFYGYTF